This TCR beta chain was found in a study of OX40 agonist ivuxolimab in advanced cancers. For the study in its entirety: Ivuxolimab was a fully human IgG2 agonistic monoclonal antibody targeting the costimulatory receptor OX40 (CD134). Intravenous ivuxolimab was administered to patients every 2 weeks at six dose levels: 0.01, 0.1, 0.3, 1.5, 3 and 10 mg/kg. Among the roughly 50 dose-escalation patients, approximately 20 had hepatocellular carcinoma, 15 or so melanoma, 9 renal cell carcinoma and 9 head and neck cancer. In the dose-escalation cohort, approximately 82% of patients were male, and the mean age was roughly 60 years, with a range of about 23 to 85. Prior anti-PD-1, anti-PD-L1 or anti-CTLA-4 therapy was permitted, and checkpoint inhibitors had been received by about two fifths of dose-escalation patients. Partial responses were achieved by three dose-escalation patients, of whom one had hepatocellular carcinoma and two had cutaneous melanoma. Peripheral TCRbeta sequencing was intended to test whether TCR sequence diversity was altered and clonal T-cell expansion was caused by ivuxolimab. The paper covers the monotherapy dose-escalation part of the phase I ivuxolimab trial, which included N ≈ 57 patients.

Patients with a history of autoimmune disease or receiving systemic immunosuppression were excluded from the trial. In every dose cohort, peripheral blood was drawn for TCR sequencing at baseline, cycle 4 day 1, and cycle 7 day 1. Samples were obtained from an open-label, multicenter, first-in-human phase I dose-escalation trial of ivuxolimab. Adults with locally advanced or metastatic melanoma, renal cell, hepatocellular, or head and neck squamous cell carcinoma were enrolled in the trial. Before TCR sequencing, CD4+ T cells and CD8+ T cells were sorted from peripheral blood as separate populations. Here is what the overall study found, with its caveats: Which antigens the clonally expanded peripheral T cells were specific for was not determined. On average, CD8+ T cells showed more expanded clones than CD4+ T cells after ivuxolimab. Low levels of normalized T-cell clonal expansion were also shown by some nonresponding patients. At doses from 0.1 to 3.0 mg/kg, clonal expansion was seen in both CD4+ and CD8+ blood T cells between baseline and week 6. In the 0.1-3.0 mg/kg groups, partial responders had among the lowest normalized peripheral clonal expansion, particularly in CD8+ T cells.

Genomic DNA was isolated from the sorted cells so that the TCRbeta CDR3 region could be sequenced. TCRbeta CDR3 regions were sequenced using the immunoSEQ Assay. Entries here come from immuneACCESS through TCRdb and include only in-frame sequences with V and J called. Some clones fail to appear in such tables; in the studies checked, an unresolved V gene covers under half of the shortfall, and the cause of the remainder is unknown. The sample table contains about 75,000 clones; only one count was recorded for about 88% of them. The ten largest clonotypes hold roughly 8% of the sample. To note about this clone: Its antigen remains unidentified. No clone much larger than this one lies a single base away; base qualities are absent.

The clonotype comes from an adult with an advanced solid tumor such as melanoma, head and neck, liver or kidney cancer. Sequencing used CD4+ or CD8+ T cells sorted from blood, obtained in a trial of the OX40 agonist ivuxolimab.

The DNA sequence is as follows: TGTGCCAGCAGTCGATCCGGGACAGGGACTAGGTACGAGCAGTACTTC. This gives the protein CASSRSGTGTRYEQYF. Here the chain combines TRBV28 and TRBJ2-7; tentative D gene TRBD1, with 9 bases matching. Deletion took 5 bases off V and 4 bases off J, with a span of 21 bases between the germline ends. From the cysteine up to the phenylalanine, the CDR3 has a length of 16 residues. Just the 48-base CDR3 DNA is kept, in frame starting at base 1. CDR1 is given as MDHEN and CDR2 as SYDVKM, both from the germline V gene.